The 3 T cell receptor beta chains given below trace back to one sample, sequenced in a study of beta chain features in type 1 diabetes. The entirety of the isolated RNA underwent reverse transcription, so expressed TCRB transcripts were sequenced. Repertoires were generated with immunoSEQ multiplex PCR, while TCRdb's copy carries only in-frame clones and drops some. The sample contains around 150,000 clones, 10% of which appear only once. Study-wide points: Across all four CD4+ subsets, people with type 1 diabetes showed modestly shorter TCRB CDR3s.

Their antigens remain unidentified. What was sequenced was central memory CD4+ T cells from blood. The receptors were sampled from a man aged 30 to 45 with type 1 diabetes.

Worth noting for this clone: The identical CDR3 is also encoded by other nucleotide sequences in the sample. V and J are TRBV2 and TRBJ2-7; D gene unclear. V gave up 5 bases and J gave up 3 bases, with 8 bases separating them. The CDR3 has 12 residues. Germline loops: CDR1 SNHLY, CDR2 FYNNEI. CDR3 protein: CASSRQNYEQYF. The DNA of the CDR3 is TGTGCCAGCAGTCGACAAAACTACGAGCAGTACTTC. Combining the CDR3 with reference TRBV2 and TRBJ2-7 gives the whole variable domain EPEVTQTPSHQVTQMGQEVILRCVPISNHLYFYWYRQILGQKVEFLVSFYNNEISEKSEIFDDQFSVERPDGSNFTLKIRSTKLEDSAMYFCASSRQNYEQYFGPGTRLTVT.

This clone was counted at least ten times. J is TRBJ2-2 and V is TRBV20-1; D uncertain. Trimming shortened V by 3 bases and J by 5 bases, and 4 bases separated the two germline ends. The germline gives CDR1 DFQATT, CDR2 SNEGSKA (reference sequence). The CDR3 is 11 amino acids. CDR3 loop: CSASTTGELFF. The CDR3 nucleotides read TGCAGTGCTAGCACAACCGGGGAGCTGTTTTTT.

This clone was picked up a small number of times. This chain joins TRBV28 and TRBJ1-4, with TRBD1 matching over 7 bases. The CDR3 has 13 amino acids. The junction had 8 bases not matched to a gene; V was cut back by 11 bases and J by 5 bases. The V gene's germline CDR1 is MDHEN and CDR2 SYDVKM. The CDR3 DNA reads TGTGCCGCCGGGACAGCTCTCAATGAAAAACTGTTTTTT. It specifies CAAGTALNEKLFF.